A selection of T cell receptor beta chains follows, all from one sample in a study of shared clonotypes between healthy human individuals. Here immunoSEQ multiplex PCR was the method, and the copy in TCRdb shows in-frame clones only, minus some. Of some 2,100,000 clones listed, approximately 94% are singletons. Sample: naive CD4+ T cells sorted from blood. The receptors here all came from a man between 18 and 35 years old in good health. Both conserved end residues are part of each CDR3. Fields, in order: V gene, J gene, D gene, clone size, CDR3 DNA, CDR3 protein. The D gene is left open where the match is weak. Size tells how often a clone was seen (once, few, many) or the class of an expanded clone, and some rows leave it out.

V: TRBV7-2
J: TRBJ2-5
D: TRBD2
size: NA
DNA: TGTGCCAGCAGCACGGGACTAGCGGGAGAGACCCAGTACTTC
CDR3: CASSTGLAGETQYF

V: TRBV30
J: TRBJ1-6
D: NA
size: NA
DNA: TGTGCCTGGGGGAACAGGGTGAACTCACCCCTCCACTTT
CDR3: CAWGNRVNSPLHF

V: TRBV5-6
J: TRBJ1-2
D: NA
size: NA
DNA: TGTGCCAGCAGCTTACGGGGGTGGGGCTACACCTTC
CDR3: CASSLRGWGYTF

V: TRBV7-2
J: TRBJ2-5
D: NA
size: NA
DNA: TGTGCCAGCAGCTCGAGAGGGCTCTATAAAGAGACCCAGTACTTC
CDR3: CASSSRGLYKETQYF

V: TRBV5-1
J: TRBJ1-1
D: TRBD1
size: NA
DNA: TGCGCCAGCAGCCTGAGGGGGCTGGGGACTGAAGCTTTCTTT
CDR3: CASSLRGLGTEAFF

V: TRBV5-1
J: TRBJ1-3
D: NA
size: once
DNA: TGCGCCAGCAGCCCCGGGGCTCTTGGAAACACCATATATTTT
CDR3: CASSPGALGNTIYF

V: TRBV7-9
J: TRBJ2-2
D: NA
size: NA
DNA: TGTGCCAGCAGCTTACGAATCGGAACCGGGGAGCTGTTTTTT
CDR3: CASSLRIGTGELFF

V: TRBV5-6
J: TRBJ1-1
D: NA
size: NA
DNA: TGTGCCAGCAGCCTACATGGAACCGGGACACAGAACACTGAAGCTTTCTTT
CDR3: CASSLHGTGTQNTEAFF

V: TRBV7-9
J: TRBJ1-1
D: NA
size: NA
DNA: TGTGCCAGCAGCTTAGGAGGGCATTTGAACACTGAAGCTTTCTTT
CDR3: CASSLGGHLNTEAFF

V: TRBV19
J: TRBJ2-7
D: NA
size: NA
DNA: TGTGCCAGTAGTATTAAGAGCTCCTACGAGCAGTACTTC
CDR3: CASSIKSSYEQYF

V: TRBV2
J: TRBJ2-5
D: TRBD1
size: NA
DNA: TGTGCCAGCAGTCAGGGGGCCCCCAGGACCCAGTACTTC
CDR3: CASSQGAPRTQYF

V: TRBV5-1
J: TRBJ2-1
D: NA
size: NA
DNA: TGCGCCAGCACCCGCAGGGGGGGCACGGAGCAGTTCTTC
CDR3: CASTRRGGTEQFF

V: TRBV18
J: TRBJ2-7
D: NA
size: NA
DNA: TGTGCCAGCTCCCGCGGGCTGTACGTTTACGAGCAGTACTTC
CDR3: CASSRGLYVYEQYF

V: TRBV14
J: TRBJ2-5
D: TRBD2
size: NA
DNA: TGTGCCAGCAGCCCACCTCTAGCGGGAGAATCAGAGACCCAGTACTTC
CDR3: CASSPPLAGESETQYF

V: TRBV4-2
J: TRBJ2-7
D: NA
size: NA
DNA: TGTGCCAGCAGCCAAGACCGCTACGAGCAGTACTTC
CDR3: CASSQDRYEQYF

V: TRBV19
J: TRBJ1-5
D: NA
size: NA
DNA: TGTGCCAGTACCCCTCAGCAAGGGGCTCAGCCCCAGCATTTT
CDR3: CASTPQQGAQPQHF

V: TRBV14
J: TRBJ1-2
D: TRBD1
size: once
DNA: TGTGCCAGCAGCCGAACAGGGGCCGGCCTCTATGGCTACACCTTC
CDR3: CASSRTGAGLYGYTF

V: TRBV6-5
J: TRBJ2-7
D: NA
size: NA
DNA: TGTGCCAGCAGTTACGCCACTAGGAATCACTACGAGCAGTACTTC
CDR3: CASSYATRNHYEQYF

V: TRBV5-8
J: TRBJ1-6
D: NA
size: NA
DNA: TGTGCCAGCAGCCGCATGACACCCCTGGGCCATAATTCACCCCTCCACTTT
CDR3: CASSRMTPLGHNSPLHF

V: TRBV7-2
J: TRBJ2-3
D: NA
size: NA
DNA: TGTGCCAGCCGTTCCCCTAGCACAGATACGCAGTATTTT
CDR3: CASRSPSTDTQYF

V: TRBV4-1
J: TRBJ2-7
D: NA
size: NA
DNA: TGCGCCAGCAGCCAAGATGGGAGCGGGATAGGGGGCATAGAGTACTTC
CDR3: CASSQDGSGIGGIEYF

V: TRBV30
J: TRBJ1-6
D: NA
size: NA
DNA: TGTGCCTGGGACTCCGGGACCAAGTTCTCCTATAATTCACCCCTCCACTTT
CDR3: CAWDSGTKFSYNSPLHF

V: TRBV4-3
J: TRBJ2-5
D: NA
size: NA
DNA: TGCGCCAGCAGCCAAGATACGGCAGGGGTGGAGACCCAGTACTTC
CDR3: CASSQDTAGVETQYF

V: TRBV10-3
J: TRBJ1-1
D: TRBD1
size: NA
DNA: TGTGCCATCAGGAATTCAAGGACAGGGGCACCATTCATGAACACTGAAGCTTTCTTT
CDR3: CAIRNSRTGAPFMNTEAFF

V: TRBV5-6
J: TRBJ2-3
D: NA
size: once
DNA: TGTGCCAGCAGCTTGAGTCCCAAAAAGGCAGATACGCAGTATTTT
CDR3: CASSLSPKKADTQYF

V: TRBV7-8
J: TRBJ1-5
D: TRBD1
size: NA
DNA: TGTGCCAGCAGCGCCAGGACAGGGAACGGACAGCCCCAGCATTTT
CDR3: CASSARTGNGQPQHF

V: TRBV7-9
J: TRBJ2-7
D: TRBD1
size: NA
DNA: TGTGCCAGCAGCCAAAGACAGGGGGCCTACGAGCAGTACTTC
CDR3: CASSQRQGAYEQYF

V: TRBV28
J: TRBJ1-2
D: NA
size: NA
DNA: TGTGCCAGCAGTCAGGGAGTAGGCTATGGCTACACCTTC
CDR3: CASSQGVGYGYTF

V: TRBV19
J: TRBJ2-5
D: TRBD2
size: NA
DNA: TGTGCCAGTAGTATTGGGACTAGCGGGGGGGACCTACTTCAAGAGACCCAGTACTTC
CDR3: CASSIGTSGGDLLQETQYF

V: TRBV11-2
J: TRBJ2-7
D: TRBD2
size: NA
DNA: TGTGCCAGCAGCCAAACTAGCGGGCCCTACGAGCAGTACTTC
CDR3: CASSQTSGPYEQYF

V: TRBV7-2
J: TRBJ2-7
D: NA
size: NA
DNA: TGTGCCAGCAGGGACGTAGCTGCGCAGTACTTC
CDR3: CASRDVAAQYF

V: TRBV2
J: TRBJ1-1
D: NA
size: NA
DNA: TGTGCCAGCAATCGGAGACAGGCGAACACTGAAGCTTTCTTT
CDR3: CASNRRQANTEAFF

V: TRBV5-1
J: TRBJ1-5
D: TRBD1
size: once
DNA: TGCGCCAGCAGGGCCGGGACAGGGAATCAGCCCCAGCATTTT
CDR3: CASRAGTGNQPQHF

V: TRBV6-6
J: TRBJ2-1
D: TRBD1
size: NA
DNA: TGTGCCAGCACTCTGGACAGGTCCTACAATGAGCAGTTCTTC
CDR3: CASTLDRSYNEQFF

V: TRBV7-2
J: TRBJ1-5
D: NA
size: NA
DNA: TGTGCCAGCAGCTCCGGCTACAGGGCAGGGCAGCCCCAGCATTTT
CDR3: CASSSGYRAGQPQHF

V: TRBV18
J: TRBJ2-7
D: TRBD1
size: NA
DNA: TGTGCCAGCTCACCTCCGGGACAGCGATCGGAGCAGTACTTC
CDR3: CASSPPGQRSEQYF

V: TRBV6-5
J: TRBJ2-3
D: TRBD2
size: NA
DNA: TGTGCCAGCAATCCGGGAGGGCGGGGAGATACGCAGTATTTT
CDR3: CASNPGGRGDTQYF

V: TRBV4-1
J: TRBJ2-3
D: TRBD2
size: NA
DNA: TGCGCCAGCAGCCTGGCGCGACTAGCGGGAGTTTTGGGCACAGATACGCAGTATTTT
CDR3: CASSLARLAGVLGTDTQYF

V: TRBV18
J: TRBJ1-5
D: NA
size: NA
DNA: TGTGCCAGCTCCCTTCGGGAGGGAGTAGGTCAGCCCCAGCATTTT
CDR3: CASSLREGVGQPQHF

V: TRBV4-1
J: TRBJ2-1
D: NA
size: NA
DNA: TGCGCCAGCGCCGTGCCTCTAAACAATGAGCAGTTCTTC
CDR3: CASAVPLNNEQFF

V: TRBV11-3
J: TRBJ2-3
D: TRBD2
size: NA
DNA: TGTGCCAGCAGCTTCGGGACTAGCGGGGGCCCAGATACGCAGTATTTT
CDR3: CASSFGTSGGPDTQYF

V: TRBV5-4
J: TRBJ2-7
D: NA
size: NA
DNA: TGTGCCAGCAGCTTCGGAGCTACGGTCGAGCAGTACTTC
CDR3: CASSFGATVEQYF

V: TRBV4-1
J: TRBJ1-5
D: TRBD1
size: NA
DNA: TGCGCCAGCAGCCAAGATCGAGGACAGGGTCGTCAGCCCCAGCATTTT
CDR3: CASSQDRGQGRQPQHF

V: TRBV6-1
J: TRBJ2-5
D: NA
size: NA
DNA: TGTGCCAGCAGTCACCTATTTTGGATAGAAGAGACCCAGTACTTC
CDR3: CASSHLFWIEETQYF

V: TRBV11-2
J: TRBJ2-7
D: TRBD1
size: NA
DNA: TGTGCCAGCAGCTTAAGCAACTCCAGGACAGGGTATTTCTACGAGCAGTACTTC
CDR3: CASSLSNSRTGYFYEQYF

V: TRBV2
J: TRBJ2-2
D: NA
size: NA
DNA: TGTGCCACCAGGGGATCAAACACCGGGGAGCTGTTTTTT
CDR3: CATRGSNTGELFF

V: TRBV5-4
J: TRBJ2-5
D: NA
size: NA
DNA: TGTGCCAGCAGCTTAGGCAGGGGGGGAGAGACCCAGTACTTC
CDR3: CASSLGRGGETQYF

V: TRBV19
J: TRBJ2-7
D: NA
size: NA
DNA: TGTGCCAGTACCCTATCGGAGTACGACGGGGCCAGGGAGGAGCAGTACTTC
CDR3: CASTLSEYDGAREEQYF

V: TRBV27
J: TRBJ2-7
D: NA
size: NA
DNA: TGTGCCAGCAGTTCCCCCAGCGTACCGGGACAAACCTACGAGCAGTACTTC
CDR3: CASSSPSVPGQTYEQYF

V: TRBV9
J: TRBJ1-3
D: NA
size: NA
DNA: TGTGCCAGCAGCAACCCCCCGGGACCTGGAAACACCATATATTTT
CDR3: CASSNPPGPGNTIYF

V: TRBV18
J: TRBJ1-4
D: NA
size: NA
DNA: TGTGCCAGCTCACCACAGGGGCTTGTTGAAAAACTGTTTTTT
CDR3: CASSPQGLVEKLFF

V: TRBV6-4
J: TRBJ2-7
D: NA
size: NA
DNA: TGTGCCAGCAGTGTGAATGAGGGAGCGGGTGAGCAGTACTTC
CDR3: CASSVNEGAGEQYF

V: TRBV6-1
J: TRBJ1-4
D: TRBD1
size: NA
DNA: TGTGCCAGCAGTGAATCAGGGGGCGATGAAAAACTGTTTTTT
CDR3: CASSESGGDEKLFF

V: TRBV11-2
J: TRBJ1-2
D: NA
size: NA
DNA: TGTGCCAGCAGCCCAAGATATGACAGTCCGGGGGACTACACCTTC
CDR3: CASSPRYDSPGDYTF

V: TRBV19
J: TRBJ1-5
D: NA
size: NA
DNA: TGTGCCAGTACCTCCGGGACGGCAAACAATCAGCCCCAGCATTTT
CDR3: CASTSGTANNQPQHF

V: TRBV29-1
J: TRBJ2-7
D: NA
size: NA
DNA: TGCAGCGTTAGTGGGAACTCCTACGAGCAGTACTTC
CDR3: CSVSGNSYEQYF

V: TRBV6-5
J: TRBJ1-4
D: NA
size: NA
DNA: TGTGCCAGCAGGAAACCAGGGTTAGGGGATGAAAAACTGTTTTTT
CDR3: CASRKPGLGDEKLFF

V: TRBV6-6
J: TRBJ1-2
D: NA
size: NA
DNA: TGTGCCAGCAGTTACTCGAATGTGGTTACTGGCTACACCTTC
CDR3: CASSYSNVVTGYTF

V: TRBV19
J: TRBJ2-7
D: NA
size: NA
DNA: TGTGCCAGTAGTAGGGGAAGGATACCCTCCTACGAGCAGTACTTC
CDR3: CASSRGRIPSYEQYF

V: TRBV10-2
J: TRBJ2-7
D: NA
size: NA
DNA: TGCGCCAGCAGTGACTCCCCCGCGCGGGGGTACTTC
CDR3: CASSDSPARGYF